Listed below are T cell receptor delta chains from one sample, sequenced in a study of Vδ1+ human thymocytes. TCRdb re-called the multiplex PCR reads with CATT. The data hold around 24,000 delta-chain clones, with roughly 29% observed a single time. What was sequenced was Vdelta1+ gamma-delta thymocytes from the thymus. The receptors were gathered from a boy in the first two years of life who had congenital heart surgery. Both conserved end residues are trimmed from each CDR3. The order of the fields is V gene, J gene, CDR3 length, CDR3 protein.

V: TRDV2; J: TRDJ1; length: 11; CDR3: ATMGDLSDKLI
V: TRDV1; J: TRDJ1; length: 17; CDR3: ALGNSFRTGGPPTDKLI
V: TRDV1; J: TRDJ1; length: 21; CDR3: ALGYQPPTSYRLTGVITDKLI
V: TRDV1; J: TRDJ1; length: 19; CDR3: ALGEHMGDTRRDQNLDKLI
V: TRDV1; J: TRDJ1; length: 19; CDR3: ALGELSPQARQAQYGDKLI
V: TRDV1; J: TRDJ1; length: 17; CDR3: ALGELPRPGGSTTDKLI
V: TRDV1; J: TRDJ1; length: 19; CDR3: ALGEPTSVLGDTLWTDKLI
V: TRDV1; J: TRDJ1; length: 20; CDR3: ALGEWAYIWGKLHSYADKLI
V: TRDV1; J: TRDJ1; length: 23; CDR3: ALGDPPFCTVGERGPNRTTDKLI
V: TRDV1; J: TRDJ1; length: 19; CDR3: ALGDHLYGLEGFGVYDKLI
V: TRDV1; J: TRDJ1; length: 19; CDR3: ALGGPCTTWGSPMYTDKLI
V: TRDV1; J: TRDJ1; length: 17; CDR3: ALGEGPLEVVLAGDKLI
V: TRDV1; J: TRDJ1; length: 13; CDR3: ALGEEGVCTDKLI
V: TRDV2; J: TRDJ2; length: 13; CDR3: ACPGGEILRAHLF
V: TRDV1; J: TRDJ1; length: 18; CDR3: ALGEWGAEWGSVFTDKLI
V: TRDV1; J: TRDJ1; length: 14; CDR3: ALGEFLAGYSLKLI
V: TRDV1; J: TRDJ1; length: 16; CDR3: ALGEPYMGDPYTDKLI
V: TRDV1; J: TRDJ1; length: 23; CDR3: ALGKKRVSYSSGVAVGYVADKLI
V: TRDV3; J: TRDJ1; length: 17; CDR3: AYPIRYEVYYSYTDKLI
V: TRDV1; J: TRDJ1; length: 13; CDR3: ALGELPPANYKLI
V: TRDV1; J: TRDJ1; length: 19; CDR3: ALGETPEYWGILRIADKLI
V: TRDV1; J: TRDJ1; length: 22; CDR3: APGELRTGGYWGRGRLYTDKLI
V: TRDV1; J: TRDJ1; length: 17; CDR3: ALGGITSSGGGYADKLI
V: TRDV1; J: TRDJ1; length: 20; CDR3: ALGESRTFPNWGIGSTDKLI
V: TRDV1; J: TRDJ1; length: 20; CDR3: ALGEGPPFLRMVLGDTGKLI
V: TRDV1; J: TRDJ1; length: 23; CDR3: ALGDHSCLLGDTRPSVGYTDKLI
V: TRDV1; J: TRDJ1; length: 13; CDR3: ALGSWGIQTDKLI
V: TRDV1; J: TRDJ2; length: 18; CDR3: ALGELCGPVLHLLTAQLF
V: TRDV1; J: TRDJ1; length: 15; CDR3: ALGEEYCGRYTDKLI
V: TRDV1; J: TRDJ1; length: 24; CDR3: ALGGPMTSSTSVPSVLGDTDDKLI
V: TRDV1; J: TRDJ1; length: 21; CDR3: ALGESQAFLRPRRDAGTDKLI
V: TRDV1; J: TRDJ1; length: 21; CDR3: ALGGPDPPRDHGGYVPTDKLI
V: TRDV1; J: TRDJ1; length: 17; CDR3: ALGDRLPYLGGFADKLI
V: TRDV1; J: TRDJ1; length: 17; CDR3: ALGIRATRGIKGTDKLI
V: TRDV1; J: TRDJ1; length: 19; CDR3: ALGERHGWVLVRADPDKLI
V: TRDV1; J: TRDJ1; length: 13; CDR3: ALGELRAYTDKLI
V: TRDV1; J: TRDJ1; length: 19; CDR3: ALGELPVLSGGYAKGIKLI
V: TRDV1; J: TRDJ1; length: 16; CDR3: ALGELRKGDTRTDKLI
V: TRDV1; J: TRDJ1; length: 22; CDR3: ALGELDPAYAGWGVIVRTDKLI
V: TRDV1; J: TRDJ1; length: 19; CDR3: ALGECLRVQLQRVYTDKLI
V: TRDV1; J: TRDJ1; length: 22; CDR3: ALGERRGLPTYEWGITNTDKLI
V: TRDV1; J: TRDJ1; length: 19; CDR3: ALGDRSLPPYWGTVTDKLI
V: TRDV1; J: TRDJ1; length: 13; CDR3: ALGATIPCRGKLI
V: TRDV1; J: TRDJ1; length: 19; CDR3: ALGSRPASYWGIRITDKLI
V: TRDV1; J: TRDJ1; length: 17; CDR3: ALGEIGHRGDTNTDKLI
V: TRDV1; J: TRDJ1; length: 12; CDR3: ALGGPLSWDKLI
V: TRDV1; J: TRDJ1; length: 15; CDR3: ALAPSYKLYWEMRLI
V: TRDV1; J: TRDJ1; length: 22; CDR3: ALGGGPSCPLVGDQLLFADKLI
V: TRDV1; J: TRDJ1; length: 15; CDR3: ALGDIRTGGYGGKLI
V: TRDV1; J: TRDJ1; length: 16; CDR3: ALGERWSWGTVTDKLI
V: TRDV1; J: TRDJ1; length: 17; CDR3: ALGKPGLLPGGSARKLI
V: TRDV1; J: TRDJ2; length: 17; CDR3: ALGGIPSDLGDTAAQLF
V: TRDV1; J: TRDJ1; length: 18; CDR3: ALGYSWGFGLGMRADKLI
V: TRDV1; J: TRDJ1; length: 17; CDR3: ALGEGTHLPTSWGSGLI